This entry concerns a single T cell receptor beta chain. TCRdb reprocessed the PCR reads via MiXCR and lists one record per CDR3 protein. This sample has approximately 13,000 distinct CDR3 sequences; 9.5% to 15% occur once, and the top ten carry about 25%. Trimming left V 4 bases short and J 7 bases short, with 33 bases between. CDR1 and CDR2 from the germline V gene are SGHNT and YYREEE (reference sequence). The CDR3 contains 20 residues. The source of the sample is a study of CXCR3 chemokines and chemotherapy response in bladder cancer. The receptor's source is a human donor with bladder cancer that did not respond to neoadjuvant chemotherapy. The chain couples TRBV5-4 to TRBJ2-1; D is perhaps TRBD2 (7 bases). Sample acquisition took place from a patient whose treatment included neoadjuvant chemotherapy. CDR3 sequence: CASSRQDSGGTEAGRNEQFF. The CDR3 DNA follows: TGTGCCAGCAGCCGCCAGGACAGTGGGGGGACTGAAGCGGGGAGGAATGAGCAGTTCTTC.